Shown below are 2 T cell receptor beta chains from a single sample sequenced in a study of cytotoxic CD8 clonotypes in ibrutinib-treated CLL. Produced via immunoSEQ multiplex PCR; TCRdb's table is partial and in-frame only. The repertoire includes 80,000 to 95,000 clones, roughly 77% of them detected once, and approximately 4.4% sits in the top ten. The sequenced sample was PBMCs, obtained after 12 months of ibrutinib treatment. Every receptor here comes from a human donor with chronic lymphocytic leukemia.

The chain has TRBV5-4 and TRBJ2-5; possibly TRBD2 for D (6 bases). The CDR3 spans 15 residues. Trimming removed 2 bases from V and 3 bases from J, with 14 bases in between. Germline V lookup: CDR1 SGHNT, CDR2 YYREEE (reference sequence). The CDR3 sequence: CASSFGGGYEETQYF. CDR3 sequence (DNA): TGTGCCAGCAGCTTTGGGGGAGGCTACGAAGAGACCCAGTACTTC. The full variable domain, in which reference TRBV5-4 and TRBJ2-5 provide the parts outside the CDR3, is ETGVTQSPTHLIKTRGQQVTLRCSSQSGHNTVSWYQQALGQGPQFIFQYYREEENGRGNFPPRFSGLQFPNYSSELNVNALELDDSALYLCASSFGGGYEETQYFGPGTRLLVL.

J is TRBJ2-7 and V is TRBV7-8; 8 bases are a match to TRBD1. The CDR3 has 15 amino acids. Per germline, CDR1 SGHVS and CDR2 FQNEAQ. V was clipped by 5 bases and J by 9 bases; unmatched bases: 15. CDR3 coding DNA: TGTGCCAGCAGCACACGGACAGGGCCACGTGGTGGGCAGTACTTC. Encoded protein: CASSTRTGPRGGQYF.